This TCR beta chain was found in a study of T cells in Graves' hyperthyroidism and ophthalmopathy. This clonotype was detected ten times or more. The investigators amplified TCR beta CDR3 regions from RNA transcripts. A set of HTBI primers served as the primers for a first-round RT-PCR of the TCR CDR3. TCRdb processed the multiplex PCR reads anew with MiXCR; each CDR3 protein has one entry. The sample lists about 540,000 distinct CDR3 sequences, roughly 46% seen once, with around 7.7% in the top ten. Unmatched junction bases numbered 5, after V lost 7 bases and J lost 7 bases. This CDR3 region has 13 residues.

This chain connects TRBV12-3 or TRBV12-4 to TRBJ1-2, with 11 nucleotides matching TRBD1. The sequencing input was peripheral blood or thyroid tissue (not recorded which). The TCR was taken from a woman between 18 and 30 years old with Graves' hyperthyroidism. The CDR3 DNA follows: TGTGCCAGCAAAGGACAGGGGGCAAGTGGCTACACCTTC. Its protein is CASKGQGASGYTF.